This T cell receptor (beta chain) came from a study of blood T cell repertoires in COVID-19. Study-wide background: Collection of acute and convalescent COVID-19 samples took place in the United States, Italy and Spain. PBMCs, B-cell-depleted T cells, or T cells were the source of the cDNA or gDNA that made up the material.

This clone has only one observation. As handled by the study authors: Reference gene primer amplification gave nucleated cell count estimates. The data were produced by immunoSEQ multiplex PCR, yet TCRdb's version contains in-frame clones alone and is incomplete. The D gene and trimming were derived from the DNA, and the V and J assignments and clone size from that table. The sample contains approximately 230,000 clones, roughly 85% of which appear only once. The sequence was obtained from a man between 18 and 29 years old with active or convalescent COVID-19. What was sequenced was peripheral blood.

CDR3 DNA sequence: TGTGCCAGCAGCGTAGAAACTAGCGGGAGCAATGAGCAGTTCTTC. This gives the protein CASSVETSGSNEQFF. V is TRBV9 and J is TRBJ2-1; 11 positions agree with TRBD2. V was pared by 0 bases and J by 6 bases, with 2 bases of the junction left unmatched. The germline V gene has CDR1 SGDLS and CDR2 YYNGEE. This CDR3 is built from 15 residues.